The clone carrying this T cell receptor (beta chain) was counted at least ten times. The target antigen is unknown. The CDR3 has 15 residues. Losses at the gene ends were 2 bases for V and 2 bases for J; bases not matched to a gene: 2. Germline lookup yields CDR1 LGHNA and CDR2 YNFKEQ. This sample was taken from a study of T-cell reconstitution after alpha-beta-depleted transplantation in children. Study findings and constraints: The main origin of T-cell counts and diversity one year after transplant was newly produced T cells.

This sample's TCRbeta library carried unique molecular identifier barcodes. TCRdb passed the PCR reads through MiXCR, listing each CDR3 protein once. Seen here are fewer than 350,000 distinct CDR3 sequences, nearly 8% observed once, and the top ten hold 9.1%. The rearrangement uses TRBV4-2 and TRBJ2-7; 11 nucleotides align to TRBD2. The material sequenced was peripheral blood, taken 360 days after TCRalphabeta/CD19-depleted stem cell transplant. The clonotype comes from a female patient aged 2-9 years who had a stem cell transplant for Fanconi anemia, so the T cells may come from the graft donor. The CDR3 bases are TGTGCCAGCAGCCAACTAGCGGGGGGTACCTACGAGCAGTACTTC. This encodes CASSQLAGGTYEQYF.